This passage covers 2 T cell receptor beta chains from one sample sequenced in a study of beta chain features in type 1 diabetes. The whole isolated RNA underwent reverse transcription, so sequencing captured expressed TCRB transcripts. Clones were sequenced by immunoSEQ multiplex PCR, and TCRdb holds only the in-frame ones, with some missing. This table has just over 150,000 clones, 11% appearing once. Sequences were obtained from central memory CD4+ T cells from blood. These receptors were taken from a young man in good health.

This clone was observed a handful of times. The chain recombines TRBV5-1 with TRBJ2-7; 10 positions agree with TRBD2. This CDR3 region has 15 residues. Trimming removed 1 base from V and 2 bases from J; junction bases left unmatched: 3. CDR1 and CDR2 (germline): SGHRS, YFSETQ. The CDR3 bases are TGCGCCAGCAGCTTGCTACTAGCGGGAACCTACGAGCAGTACTTC. Translation gives CASSLLLAGTYEQYF.

The chain combines TRBV10-3 with TRBJ1-1; tentatively, D is TRBD1 (6 bases). Per the germline V gene, CDR1 is ENHRY and CDR2 is SYGVKD. This CDR3 has 14 residues. Trimming pared 8 bases from V and 1 base from J, leaving 14 bases between. The CDR3 loop reads CAIQGGTTNTEAFF. The CDR3 DNA sequence: TGTGCCATCCAAGGGGGGACGACGAACACTGAAGCTTTCTTT.